This T cell receptor (beta chain) was sequenced during a study of vaccination effects on CD4 cells after COVID-19. The assay was immunoSEQ multiplex PCR, and TCRdb's table has in-frame clones only and misses some. Of some 69,000 clones in the sample, about 72% were seen once. Broader study findings: There was marked clonal contraction among infection- and vaccine-induced clones late after vaccination.

This CDR3 has 15 residues. V lost 2 bases and J lost 3, with 15 bases in between. CDR1 and CDR2 from the germline V gene are SQVTM and ANQGSEA. Comment on this clone: The antigen remains undetermined.

Antigen-specific CD4+ T cells were expanded with viral peptide pools in the ViraFEST assay before sequencing. Investigators separated out CD4+ T cells once 9 to 11 days of culture had passed. Nucleocapsid antibody tests were negative, and the vaccine recipients had no prior SARS-CoV-2 infection. A density of approximately 2 million PBMC per well was used; these cells were cultured with roughly 10 IU/ml IL-2 and 10 ug/ml peptides. It was on days 3 and 7 that half the medium was replaced with IL-2 medium. This TCR derives from a human donor who received a COVID-19 vaccine. V gene TRBV29-1 combines with J gene TRBJ2-3; TRBD1 or TRBD2 may be the D gene (6 bases each). Specimen: CD4+ T cells from PBMCs cultured with HCoV-NL63 spike peptides, collected before COVID-19 vaccination. CDR3 protein: CSVEPPEGGTDTQYF. In DNA form, the CDR3 reads TGCAGCGTTGAACCTCCAGAGGGGGGAACAGATACGCAGTATTTT.